This record concerns one T cell receptor beta chain sequence. This specimen comes from a study of T cells and Merkel cell carcinoma outcomes. There are 14 residues in the CDR3. Germline CDR1 and CDR2: SNHLY and FYNNEI. The V end lost 3 bases, the J end lost 10 bases, and 13 bases lay between the germline ends. Measured with immunoSEQ multiplex PCR; TCRdb has only the in-frame clones, and not every one. The table shows about 15,000 clones, with around 90% occurring only once. The chain links TRBV2 to TRBJ1-6; no clear D. Specimen: tumor tissue from Merkel cell carcinoma. The source is a human donor with Merkel cell carcinoma. The CDR3 here is CASSDETGNSPLHF. CDR3 DNA sequence: TGTGCCAGCAGTGACGAAACTGGGAACTCACCCCTCCACTTT.